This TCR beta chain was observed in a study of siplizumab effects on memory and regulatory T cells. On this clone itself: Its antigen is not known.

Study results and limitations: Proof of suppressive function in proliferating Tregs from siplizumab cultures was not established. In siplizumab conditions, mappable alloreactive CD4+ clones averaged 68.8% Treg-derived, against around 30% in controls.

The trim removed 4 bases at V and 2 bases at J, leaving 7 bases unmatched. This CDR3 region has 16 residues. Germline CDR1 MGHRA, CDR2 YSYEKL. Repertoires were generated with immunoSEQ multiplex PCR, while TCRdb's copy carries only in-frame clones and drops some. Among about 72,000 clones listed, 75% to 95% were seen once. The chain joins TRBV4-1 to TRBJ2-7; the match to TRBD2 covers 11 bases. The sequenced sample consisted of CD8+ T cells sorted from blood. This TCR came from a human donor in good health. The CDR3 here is CASSRALAGGPYEQYF. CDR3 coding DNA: TGCGCCAGCAGCCGAGCCCTAGCGGGAGGCCCCTACGAGCAGTACTTC.